Below are 18 T cell receptor beta chains sequenced from a single sample in a study of T cell repertoires and Cas9 in healthy adults. Profiling relied on immunoSEQ multiplex PCR, and the TCRdb table lists in-frame clones only, not all of them. The repertoire has 20,000 to 25,000 clones, 90% of them found once; the top ten carry 0.55% to 0.85%. Sequencing used CD4+ effector T cells (CD127+, CD25-, CD137-, CD154-) from PBMCs; culture status not recorded. The origin of the receptors is a human donor in good health.

The J gene is TRBJ1-3, the V gene TRBV29-1, with D unresolved. The CDR3 runs to 13 residues. With 3 bases removed from V and 4 bases from J, the gap between germline ends came to 10 bases. Germline CDR1 reads SQVTM; CDR2 reads ANQGSEA. This CDR3 is CSVERVTGNTIYF. CDR3 in DNA: TGCAGCGTTGAGAGGGTAACCGGAAACACCATATATTTT.

The rearrangement links TRBV5-1 to TRBJ1-1; no reliable D call. Between the trimmed V and J ends, which lost 0 bases and 8 bases, there was a span of 17 bases. Looked up from germline, CDR1 is SGHRS and CDR2 is YFSETQ. This CDR3 comprises 15 residues. CDR3 nucleotides: TGCGCCAGCAGCTTGGCTACGGGCGGATTCGAGGAAGCTTTCTTT. It encodes CASSLATGGFEEAFF.

This chain uses TRBV19 with TRBJ1-3; possibly TRBD1 for D (5 bases). Germline CDR1 reads LNHDA; CDR2 reads SQIVND (reference sequence). The CDR3 has 14 residues. With 6 bases removed from V and 0 bases from J, the gap between germline ends came to 9 bases. In DNA form, the CDR3 reads TGTGCCAGTAGCCCCGGGGCCTCTGGAAACACCATATATTTT. Translating it yields CASSPGASGNTIYF. The whole variable domain, filled in from reference TRBV19 and TRBJ1-3, reads DGGITQSPKYLFRKEGQNVTLSCEQNLNHDAMYWYRQDPGQGLRLIYYSQIVNDFQKGDIAEGYSVSREKKESFPLTVTSAQKNPTAFYLCASSPGASGNTIYFGEGSWLTVV.

Written as DNA, the CDR3 is TGTGCCAGCAGCTTAGGCACGTGGGATGAAAAACTGTTTTTT. It translates to CASSLGTWDEKLFF. The chain couples TRBV11-2 to TRBJ1-4; D ambiguous. This CDR3 region has 14 residues. Trimming shortened V by 1 base and J by 6 bases, and 9 bases separated the two germline ends. Per germline, CDR1 SGHAT and CDR2 FQNNGV.

This chain connects TRBV4-1 to TRBJ2-3, with a weak D call TRBD1 (5 bases). The V gene's germline CDR1 is MGHRA and CDR2 YSYEKL. The CDR3 covers 16 residues. Between the trimmed V and J ends, which lost 1 base and 2 bases, there was a span of 13 bases. The CDR3 spells CASSQVGQKYTDTQYF. DNA of the CDR3: TGCGCCAGCAGCCAAGTGGGGCAGAAGTACACAGATACGCAGTATTTT.

The rearrangement joins TRBV4-2 to TRBJ2-5, with 11 nucleotides matching TRBD1. There are 18 residues in the CDR3. The germline CDR1 and CDR2 sequences are LGHNA and YNFKEQ. Unmatched junction bases numbered 10, after V lost 0 bases and J lost 4 bases. The CDR3 nucleotides read TGTGCCAGCAGCCAAGATATGACGGGACAGGGGGAACGAGAGACCCAGTACTTC. It codes for CASSQDMTGQGERETQYF.

CDR3 sequence reads: CASSTSGTLVGYTF. CDR3 DNA sequence: TGTGCCAGTAGTACCTCCGGGACACTTGTGGGCTACACCTTC. The chain carries TRBV19 and TRBJ1-2, with D perhaps TRBD1 (6 bases). Trimming shortened V by 4 bases and J by 8 bases, and 17 bases separated the two germline ends. The CDR3 consists of 14 residues. Germline lookup yields CDR1 LNHDA and CDR2 SQIVND (reference sequence).

The rearrangement joins TRBV27 to TRBJ1-1, with 9 nucleotides matching TRBD1. From germline, CDR1 is MNHEY and CDR2 SMNVEV (reference sequence). The CDR3 runs to 13 residues. Unmatched junction bases numbered 1, after V lost 8 bases and J lost 0 bases. The CDR3, as DNA: TGTGCCAGCCGGGACAGGGTGAACACTGAAGCTTTCTTT. This codes for CASRDRVNTEAFF.

CDR3: CASIQVLTPHHNYSNQPQHF. The DNA for the CDR3 is TGTGCCAGTATACAGGTATTAACGCCCCATCACAACTATAGCAATCAGCCCCAGCATTTT. The chain carries TRBV19 and TRBJ1-5; D may be TRBD1 (5 bases). Germline CDR1 reads LNHDA; CDR2 reads SQIVND (reference sequence). The CDR3 is made up of 20 amino acids. V dropped 7 bases and J dropped 0 bases, with 28 bases sitting between them.

The V and J genes are TRBV7-6 and TRBJ2-7; 16 bases fit TRBD2. J was trimmed by 4 bases and V by 5 bases; bases with no gene match: 11. CDR3 length equals 18 residues. Germline assignment: CDR1 SGHVS and CDR2 FNYEAQ. This CDR3 is CASSPRPGLAGGRYEQYF. The CDR3, as DNA: TGTGCCAGCAGCCCGAGACCGGGACTAGCGGGGGGGCGGTACGAGCAGTACTTC.

The chain links TRBV2 to TRBJ2-1, with TRBD2 identical over 7 bases. In germline, CDR1 is SNHLY, CDR2 FYNNEI. The CDR3 loop spans 14 amino acids. V shed 1 base and J 14 bases; nucleotides not matched to a gene: 11. The chain's CDR3 is CASSEGGWGGTEFF. The CDR3 DNA is TGTGCCAGCAGTGAAGGGGGTTGGGGGGGGACCGAGTTCTTC.

The V gene is TRBV7-2, the J gene TRBJ1-5; D gene ambiguous. Germline CDR1 reads SGHTA; CDR2 reads FQGNSA. Trimming shortened V by 1 base and J by 1 base, and 14 bases separated the two germline ends. The CDR3 covers 17 residues. CDR3 loop: CASSLEGTQPSNQPQHF. The CDR3 DNA reads TGTGCCAGCAGCTTAGAGGGCACCCAACCGAGCAATCAGCCCCAGCATTTT. The full variable domain, its missing parts supplied by reference TRBV7-2 and TRBJ1-5, is GAGVSQSPSNKVTEKGKDVELRCDPISGHTALYWYRQSLGQGLEFLIYFQGNSAPDKSGLPSDRFSAERTGGSVSTLTIQRTQQEDSAVYLCASSLEGTQPSNQPQHFGDGTRLSIL.

Comment on this clone: In the same sample, other DNA sequences code for this CDR3. The V gene is TRBV4-1, the J gene TRBJ2-1, with D perhaps being TRBD1 or TRBD2 (7 bases each). Germline assignment: CDR1 MGHRA and CDR2 YSYEKL. The CDR3 covers 19 residues. Trimming stripped 4 bases from V and 2 bases from J, with 24 bases between. CDR3 residues: CASSRSQGGARIAYNEQFF. The CDR3 nucleotides read TGCGCCAGCAGCCGAAGCCAGGGGGGGGCACGCATCGCCTACAATGAGCAGTTCTTC.

The CDR3 coding sequence is TGTGCCAGCAGCGATACCTCCCGGGACAGACTAGTTGGCTACACCTTC. It specifies CASSDTSRDRLVGYTF. V usage is TRBV11-2 and J usage is TRBJ1-2; TRBD1 agrees at 7 bases. The CDR3 spans 16 residues. The germline CDR1 and CDR2 sequences are SGHAT and FQNNGV. The junction had 16 bases not matched to a gene; V was cut back by 5 bases and J by 7 bases.

The V and J genes are TRBV2 and TRBJ2-3, with no clear D. Between the trimmed V and J ends, which lost 6 bases and 0 bases, there was a span of 13 bases. The CDR3 totals 15 residues. Germline V CDR1 and CDR2: SNHLY, FYNNEI. Here the CDR3 DNA reads TGTGCCAGCAGGGTTAGTGTACCTAGCACAGATACGCAGTATTTT. Translation: CASRVSVPSTDTQYF.

This chain uses TRBV5-1 with TRBJ1-4, with D unresolved. CDR1 and CDR2 from the germline V gene are SGHRS and YFSETQ. V gave up 3 bases and J gave up 5 bases, with 17 bases separating them. The CDR3 runs to 16 residues. The CDR3 protein is CASSSDAPPRNEKLFF. CDR3 DNA sequence: TGCGCCAGCAGCTCGGACGCCCCGCCGCGGAATGAAAAACTGTTTTTT.

The chain combines TRBV19 with TRBJ2-3; D is undetermined. Germline CDR1 is LNHDA and CDR2 is SQIVND (reference sequence). This CDR3 spans 13 amino acids. The V and J ends lost 5 bases and 0 bases respectively, with 6 bases between them. In nucleotides, the CDR3 is TGTGCCAGTAGTCCGACTAGCACAGATACGCAGTATTTT. This encodes CASSPTSTDTQYF.

For the CDR3, the DNA is TGTGCCAGCAGTCCGATATACGCCTGGGGACAGAAGAATCAGCCCCAGCATTTT. Translated, it gives CASSPIYAWGQKNQPQHF. This chain connects TRBV27 to TRBJ1-5; TRBD1 agrees at 7 bases. Germline-derived CDR1 and CDR2 are MNHEY and SMNVEV (reference sequence). Trimming took 5 bases from V and 4 from J; bases not matched to a gene: 17. CDR3 length equals 18 residues.